These T cell receptor beta chains were read from a single sample in a study of molecular identifiers for immune sequencing clone quantification. TCRdb redid the calling of the PCR reads with MiXCR, one entry per CDR3 protein. Seen here are roughly 320,000 distinct CDR3 sequences, around 21% observed once, and the top ten hold 0.81%. Sample: naive CD8+ T cells from blood, with Jurkat cell RNA spiked in. The receptors stem from a human donor in good health. Some libraries in this study had Jurkat cell RNA spiked in. The CDR3 runs from the conserved cysteine through the conserved F or W. Each record gives: D gene, J gene, clone size, V gene, CDR3 protein, CDR3 DNA. A D gene is named only where the DNA matches it firmly. Clone size is given for some rows only: seen once, a few or many times, or a class if the clone is expanded.

TRBD2 TRBJ2-3 few TRBV4-3 CASSQDAGGPTDTQYF TGCGCCAGCAGCCAAGATGCGGGAGGGCCCACAGATACGCAGTATTTT
NA TRBJ1-1 many TRBV6-2/TRBV6-3 CASSYVGGNTEAFF TGTGCCAGCAGTTACGTCGGCGGGAACACTGAAGCTTTCTTT
TRBD1 TRBJ1-2 few TRBV27 CASSLEGGYEIDHGYTF TGTGCCAGCAGTTTAGAAGGGGGCTACGAGATCGACCATGGCTACACCTTC
TRBD2 TRBJ2-7 NA TRBV3-1 CASSHPTSGKYEQYF TGTGCCAGCAGCCACCCGACTAGCGGAAAGTACGAGCAGTACTTC
NA TRBJ2-3 many TRBV4-2 CASSQDLTSTDTQYF TGTGCCAGCAGCCAAGATCTAACTAGCACAGATACGCAGTATTTT
NA TRBJ2-5 NA TRBV14 CASSQEYRRDRQETQYF TGTGCCAGCAGCCAAGAATACCGGCGGGACCGCCAAGAGACCCAGTACTTC
TRBD1 TRBJ2-4 many TRBV4-3 CASSQDRGLYINIQYF TGCGCCAGCAGCCAAGACAGGGGGCTTTACATAAACATTCAGTACTTC
NA TRBJ2-5 few TRBV19 CASSIVAWDTKETQYF TGTGCCAGTAGTATAGTTGCGTGGGACACGAAAGAGACCCAGTACTTC
TRBD2 TRBJ2-3 many TRBV4-1 CASSQDGGRADTQYF TGCGCCAGCAGCCAAGATGGGGGGAGGGCAGATACGCAGTATTTT
NA TRBJ2-2 few TRBV12-5 CASGLLETANTGELFF TGTGCTAGTGGTTTGTTAGAGACGGCGAACACCGGGGAGCTGTTTTTT
NA TRBJ2-1 many TRBV9 CASSVESGAEEQFF TGTGCCAGCAGCGTAGAATCGGGGGCAGAAGAGCAGTTCTTC
NA TRBJ2-2 many TRBV27 CASSFLGGELFF TGTGCCAGCAGTTTCCTGGGCGGGGAGCTGTTTTTT
NA TRBJ2-2 NA TRBV12-3/TRBV12-4 CASSLDGANTGELFF TGTGCCAGCAGTTTAGATGGGGCGAACACCGGGGAGCTGTTTTTT
NA TRBJ2-3 few TRBV30 CAWSSYTSSTDTQYF TGTGCCTGGAGTAGCTACACCTCTAGCACAGATACGCAGTATTTT
NA TRBJ2-2 many TRBV6-5 CASSYVVTGELFF TGTGCCAGCAGTTACGTAGTCACCGGGGAGCTGTTTTTT
TRBD2 TRBJ2-1 NA TRBV3-1 CASSQRVAGGPPNEQFF TGTGCCAGCAGCCAAAGAGTAGCGGGAGGGCCCCCCAATGAGCAGTTCTTC
NA TRBJ2-2 NA TRBV7-9 CASSQDSNTGELLF TGTGCCAGCAGCCAGGACAGTAACACCGGGGAGCTGCTTTTT
TRBD1 TRBJ1-1 NA TRBV5-1 CASSPDTGVVNTEAFF TGCGCCAGCAGCCCTGATACAGGGGTAGTGAACACTGAAGCTTTCTTT
NA TRBJ2-6 many TRBV9 CASSVDRTNVLTF TGTGCCAGCAGCGTCGACAGGACCAACGTCCTGACTTTC
NA TRBJ1-5 many TRBV19 CASSIGGRSNQPQHF TGTGCCAGTAGTATAGGGGGTAGAAGCAATCAGCCCCAGCATTTT
NA TRBJ1-2 many TRBV13 CASSPTLPAITNYGYTF TGTGCCAGCAGCCCAACCCTGCCGGCCATAACTAACTATGGCTACACCTTC
NA TRBJ2-7 many TRBV30 CALRDGSYEQYF TGTGCCCTAAGGGACGGCTCCTACGAGCAGTACTTC
NA TRBJ2-3 NA TRBV27 CASSYLFGLYTDTQYF TGTGCCAGCAGTTACCTCTTCGGGCTCTACACAGATACGCAGTATTTT
TRBD2 TRBJ2-5 NA TRBV3-1 CASSQLTSGRETQYF TGTGCCAGCAGCCAACTAACTAGCGGTAGAGAGACCCAGTACTTC
TRBD2 TRBJ2-1 many TRBV4-3 CASSQDSSGYNEQFF TGCGCCAGCAGCCAAGACTCTAGCGGATACAATGAGCAGTTCTTC
NA TRBJ2-2 NA TRBV6-2/TRBV6-3 CANSDTGRAGELFF TGTGCCAACAGTGACACAGGGAGGGCCGGGGAGCTGTTTTTT
TRBD1 TRBJ1-4 many TRBV6-6 CASSYFSGTGNEKLFF TGTGCCAGCAGTTACTTTTCCGGGACAGGGAATGAAAAACTGTTTTTT
NA TRBJ1-6 NA TRBV3-1 CASNQDRSGTFIALHF TGTGCCAGCAACCAAGATCGATCCGGGACCTTTATCGCCCTCCACTTT
TRBD1 TRBJ2-7 few TRBV11-2 CASSPRRTGAIFSYEQYF TGTGCCAGCAGCCCCCGACGGACAGGGGCCATTTTCTCCTACGAGCAGTACTTC
NA TRBJ1-1 NA TRBV6-2/TRBV6-3 CASTLTVGGACTEAFF TGTGCCAGCACTCTCACCGTGGGGGGCGCCTGCACTGAGGCTTTCTTT
TRBD1 TRBJ2-7 many TRBV29-1 CSVSTGGYEQYF TGCAGCGTCTCCACAGGGGGCTACGAGCAGTACTTC
NA TRBJ1-5 many TRBV6-1 CASSETGWGQPQHF TGTGCCAGCAGTGAAACAGGATGGGGGCAGCCCCAGCATTTT
NA TRBJ2-1 many TRBV14 CASSRRGDNEQFF TGTGCCAGCAGTAGAAGGGGGGACAATGAGCAGTTCTTC